The text below deals with one T cell receptor (beta chain). This entry belongs to a study of blood T cell repertoires in COVID-19. This CDR3 contains 15 residues. Trimming pared 3 bases from V and 1 base from J, leaving 12 bases between. Per the germline V gene, CDR1 is MGHRA and CDR2 is YSYEKL. As originally analysed: Amplification from reference gene primers served as the basis for estimated nucleated cell counts. The assay was immunoSEQ multiplex PCR, and TCRdb's table has in-frame clones only and misses some. Clone size and the V and J calls come from that table; the DNA yielded D and trimming. The data contain about 260,000 clones, more than 90% of them singletons.

Sequences were obtained from peripheral blood. The chain links TRBV4-1 to TRBJ2-5; D is unresolved. This clonotype was obtained from a person aged 18 to 30 with COVID-19, enrolled during active disease. As DNA, the CDR3 is TGCGCCAGCAGCCATAACTACCTATCCCAAGAGACCCAGTACTTC. Translated, it gives CASSHNYLSQETQYF.